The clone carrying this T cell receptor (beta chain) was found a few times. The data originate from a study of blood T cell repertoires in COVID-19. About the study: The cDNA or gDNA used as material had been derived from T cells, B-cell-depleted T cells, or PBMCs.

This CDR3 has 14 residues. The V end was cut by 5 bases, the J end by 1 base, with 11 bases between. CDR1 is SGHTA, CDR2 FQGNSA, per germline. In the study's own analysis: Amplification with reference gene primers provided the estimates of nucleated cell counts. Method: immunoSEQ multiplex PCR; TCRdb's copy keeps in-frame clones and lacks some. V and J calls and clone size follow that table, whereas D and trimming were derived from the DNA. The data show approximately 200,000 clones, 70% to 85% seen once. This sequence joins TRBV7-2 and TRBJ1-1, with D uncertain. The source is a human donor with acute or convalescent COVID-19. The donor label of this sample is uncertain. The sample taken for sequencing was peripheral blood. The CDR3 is CASSPSMRNTEAFF. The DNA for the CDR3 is TGTGCCAGCAGCCCCTCGATGAGGAACACTGAAGCTTTCTTT.